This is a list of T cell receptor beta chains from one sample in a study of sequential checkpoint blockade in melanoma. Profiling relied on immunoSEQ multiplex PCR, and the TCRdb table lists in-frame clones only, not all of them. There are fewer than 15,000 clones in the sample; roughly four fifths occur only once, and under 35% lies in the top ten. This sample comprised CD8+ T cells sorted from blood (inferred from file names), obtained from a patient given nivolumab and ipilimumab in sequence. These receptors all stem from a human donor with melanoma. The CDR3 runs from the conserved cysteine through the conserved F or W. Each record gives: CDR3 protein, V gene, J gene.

CDR3aa: CATSRGGSYEQYF
v_gene: TRBV15
j_gene: TRBJ2-7

CDR3aa: CASRRSSGGTGELFF
v_gene: TRBV19
j_gene: TRBJ2-2

CDR3aa: CASSEGLLGEYF
v_gene: TRBV6-1
j_gene: TRBJ2-7

CDR3aa: CASSSWDFTSGNTIYF
v_gene: TRBV6-6
j_gene: TRBJ1-3

CDR3aa: CASSLGGPSSYEQYF
v_gene: TRBV27
j_gene: TRBJ2-7

CDR3aa: CASSQEPGAFTDTQYF
v_gene: TRBV4-2
j_gene: TRBJ2-3

CDR3aa: CASSFTQYPSGRRVSYEQYF
v_gene: TRBV28
j_gene: TRBJ2-7

CDR3aa: CASSAAYEQYF
v_gene: TRBV5-6
j_gene: TRBJ2-7

CDR3aa: CASSRRDNEQFF
v_gene: TRBV7-6
j_gene: TRBJ2-1

CDR3aa: CASSPKQDYGYTF
v_gene: TRBV4-2
j_gene: TRBJ1-2

CDR3aa: CASRHDLGYNSPLHF
v_gene: TRBV6-1
j_gene: TRBJ1-6

CDR3aa: CASSPRDRVNTEAFF
v_gene: TRBV19
j_gene: TRBJ1-1

CDR3aa: CASSFPGRGYEQYF
v_gene: TRBV28
j_gene: TRBJ2-7

CDR3aa: CASSGAGGSYEQYF
v_gene: TRBV9
j_gene: TRBJ2-7

CDR3aa: CASNLGSRGNEQFF
v_gene: TRBV7-9
j_gene: TRBJ2-1

CDR3aa: CASSSQGKQYF
v_gene: TRBV27
j_gene: TRBJ2-7

CDR3aa: CASRLQGGAGELFF
v_gene: TRBV28
j_gene: TRBJ2-2

CDR3aa: CASSYFREGETQYF
v_gene: TRBV6-5
j_gene: TRBJ2-5

CDR3aa: CASWGRENTGELFF
v_gene: TRBV19
j_gene: TRBJ2-2

CDR3aa: CASSPRWGGYEQYF
v_gene: TRBV7-6
j_gene: TRBJ2-7

CDR3aa: CSVVSPVDYEQYF
v_gene: TRBV29-1
j_gene: TRBJ2-7

CDR3aa: CASSLGGQGEATNEKLFF
v_gene: TRBV7-9
j_gene: TRBJ1-4

CDR3aa: CASSSDRLYGYTF
v_gene: TRBV11-1
j_gene: TRBJ1-2

CDR3aa: CASLQGGRGRTDTQYF
v_gene: TRBV28
j_gene: TRBJ2-3

CDR3aa: CASSEGGLSNSYNEQFF
v_gene: TRBV10-1
j_gene: TRBJ2-1

CDR3aa: CASSFADSNSPLHF
v_gene: TRBV28
j_gene: TRBJ1-6

CDR3aa: CASSLVRGGASEQFF
v_gene: TRBV4-1
j_gene: TRBJ2-1

CDR3aa: CASSWTTSGSETQYF
v_gene: TRBV6-5
j_gene: TRBJ2-5

CDR3aa: CASSGTGGAYRDNEQFF
v_gene: TRBV9
j_gene: TRBJ2-1

CDR3aa: CASSISGTGYGYTF
v_gene: TRBV19
j_gene: TRBJ1-2

CDR3aa: CASSLSGKLDTQYF
v_gene: TRBV9
j_gene: TRBJ2-3

CDR3aa: CASSSLTGGLYGYTF
v_gene: TRBV6-6
j_gene: TRBJ1-2

CDR3aa: CASSSGTLQETQYF
v_gene: TRBV28
j_gene: TRBJ2-5

CDR3aa: CASSWTSEGPQETQYF
v_gene: TRBV5-1
j_gene: TRBJ2-5

CDR3aa: CASSQLTGALYNEQFF
v_gene: TRBV4-3
j_gene: TRBJ2-1

CDR3aa: CASSITSGRVEQFF
v_gene: TRBV19
j_gene: TRBJ2-1

CDR3aa: CASSWLTVANQPQHF
v_gene: TRBV28
j_gene: TRBJ1-5

CDR3aa: CASSSPRGGRDTGELFF
v_gene: TRBV13
j_gene: TRBJ2-2

CDR3aa: CASSERDRVRNQPQHF
v_gene: TRBV2
j_gene: TRBJ1-5

CDR3aa: CASSLGTGGNQPQHF
v_gene: TRBV27
j_gene: TRBJ1-5

CDR3aa: CASSELAGGHSYNEQFF
v_gene: TRBV27
j_gene: TRBJ2-1

CDR3aa: CASSTTGGHEQYF
v_gene: TRBV27
j_gene: TRBJ2-7

CDR3aa: CASSRRGQEFYEQYF
v_gene: TRBV7-6
j_gene: -

CDR3aa: CASRAGFDEQFF
v_gene: TRBV6-1
j_gene: TRBJ2-1

CDR3aa: CASSLVRGYEQYF
v_gene: TRBV11-2
j_gene: TRBJ2-7

CDR3aa: CASSPRDSPNYGYTF
v_gene: TRBV9
j_gene: TRBJ1-2

CDR3aa: CASSFGRAYEQYF
v_gene: TRBV27
j_gene: TRBJ2-7

CDR3aa: CASDGRDYEQYF
v_gene: TRBV2
j_gene: -

CDR3aa: CASSQIPVGANVLTF
v_gene: TRBV14
j_gene: TRBJ2-6

CDR3aa: CASSYSGIALQFF
v_gene: TRBV27
j_gene: TRBJ2-1

CDR3aa: CASSSDYSNQPQHF
v_gene: TRBV28
j_gene: TRBJ1-5

CDR3aa: CASSRKPGLAVTQETQYF
v_gene: TRBV7-2
j_gene: TRBJ2-5

CDR3aa: CASSHRLAGAEDTQYF
v_gene: TRBV5-6
j_gene: TRBJ2-3

CDR3aa: CASSTGDLYGYTF
v_gene: TRBV5-6
j_gene: TRBJ1-2

CDR3aa: CARAGRTDTQYF
v_gene: TRBV7-9
j_gene: TRBJ2-3